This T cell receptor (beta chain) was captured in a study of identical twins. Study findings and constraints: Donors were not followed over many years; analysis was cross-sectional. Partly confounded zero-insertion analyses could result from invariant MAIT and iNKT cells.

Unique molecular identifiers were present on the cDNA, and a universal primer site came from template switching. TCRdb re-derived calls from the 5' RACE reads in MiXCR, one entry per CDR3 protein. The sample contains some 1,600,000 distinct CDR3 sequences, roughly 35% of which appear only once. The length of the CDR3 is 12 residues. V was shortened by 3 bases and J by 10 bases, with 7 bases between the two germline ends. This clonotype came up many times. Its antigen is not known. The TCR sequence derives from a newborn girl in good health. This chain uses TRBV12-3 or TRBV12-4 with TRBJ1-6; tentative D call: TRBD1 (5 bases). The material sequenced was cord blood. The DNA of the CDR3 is TGTGCCAGCAGTTTTTGGGGCTCACCCCTCCACTTT. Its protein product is CASSFWGSPLHF.